This T cell receptor beta chain comes out of a study of cytomegalovirus exposure and HLA in healthy donors. Points from the study as a whole: While the bulk of TCR sequences proved rare, some public TCRs turned up in many donors. Follow-up analysis seemed to connect common viral pathogens with several of the most significant clusters identified. A reported reduction in N-insertions relative to the roughly 700-donor mean was seen in an Asian-associated ancestry cluster in a later analysis. The analysis excluded some indistinguishable V segments, including TRBV6-2 and TRBV6-3.

The junction had 4 bases not matched to a gene; V was cut back by 6 bases and J by 2 bases. CDR3 size: 14 residues. Germline V gene lookup returns CDR1 MNHEY and CDR2 SVGAGI. On this clone: The antigen is unknown.

The PCR contained 60 Vbeta and 13 Jbeta primers. Only in-frame clones appear in the TCRdb table, and some are missing; sequencing was by immunoSEQ multiplex PCR. Of some 120,000 clones in the sample, 60% to 85% were seen once. This chain links TRBV6-5 with TRBJ2-7, with 10 bases lining up with TRBD1. Sequenced: PBMCs. The receptor's source is a man aged 25-40 years in good health and CMV-seronegative. DNA for the CDR3: TGTGCCAGCAGCCTCGGACAGGGGGCCTACGAGCAGTACTTC. This codes for CASSLGQGAYEQYF.